The source of this T cell receptor (beta chain) is a study of shared clonotypes between healthy human individuals. This CDR3 contains 13 residues. V lost 7 bases and J 3 bases, leaving 14 bases between the germline ends. Germline assignment: CDR1 SQVTM and CDR2 ANQGSEA. Some clones are missing from TCRdb's copy, which holds only in-frame ones; the method was immunoSEQ multiplex PCR. The sample has around 300,000 clones; roughly 87% are singletons. Sequencing was carried out using memory CD8+ T cells sorted from blood. The subset here: CD45RO+ cells pooled with CCR7-negative TemRA cells. The chain recombines TRBV29-1 with TRBJ2-3; D might be TRBD1 (6 bases). The sequence derives from a man younger than 35 in good health. For the CDR3, the DNA is TGCAGCGGGGGCCAGGGGTTAACAGATACGCAGTATTTT. This encodes CSGGQGLTDTQYF.